Sequencing of this TCR beta chain was carried out in a study of CD8 T cells in Susac syndrome. General observations from the study: The total CD8+ repertoires yielded sixteen Susac-specific public clones and the CD8+ TEMRA repertoires yielded 5 or 6.

Trimming removed 6 bases at V and 5 bases at J, with 16 bases between. CDR3 size: 14 residues. The germline V gene has CDR1 DFQATT and CDR2 SNEGSKA (reference sequence). Random-hexamer reverse transcription was applied to about 0.45 to 1 ug RNA. Amplification of TCR beta CDR3 by immunoSEQ multiplex PCR spanned 54 Vbeta and 13 Jbeta. TCRdb redid the calling of the immunoSEQ multiplex PCR reads with MiXCR, one entry per CDR3 protein. The table includes 120,000 or so distinct CDR3 sequences, over 85% detected once. In regard to this clonotype: Its cognate antigen is unknown.

V and J are TRBV20-1 and TRBJ2-2; D is possibly TRBD1 or TRBD2 (5 bases each). This TCR derives from a human donor with Susac syndrome. The sample consisted of CD8+ T cells from PBMCs. The CDR3 loop reads CSARSGRRTGELFF. The CDR3 DNA follows: TGCAGTGCCCGATCGGGACGTCGTACCGGGGAGCTGTTTTTT.